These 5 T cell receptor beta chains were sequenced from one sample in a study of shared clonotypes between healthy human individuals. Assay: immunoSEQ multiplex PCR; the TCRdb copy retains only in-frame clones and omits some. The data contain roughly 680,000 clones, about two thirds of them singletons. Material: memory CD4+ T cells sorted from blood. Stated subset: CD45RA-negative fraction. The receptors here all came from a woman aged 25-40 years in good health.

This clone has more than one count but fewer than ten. The CDR3 coding sequence is TGTGCCAGCTCTCGCGGGGCAGAGACATATGGCTACACCTTC. Protein: CASSRGAETYGYTF. This rearrangement joins TRBV18 to TRBJ1-2; D may be TRBD1 (5 bases). The CDR3 loop spans 14 amino acids. The germline gives CDR1 KGHSH, CDR2 LQKENI. V was clipped by 6 bases and J by 5 bases, with 16 bases between them.

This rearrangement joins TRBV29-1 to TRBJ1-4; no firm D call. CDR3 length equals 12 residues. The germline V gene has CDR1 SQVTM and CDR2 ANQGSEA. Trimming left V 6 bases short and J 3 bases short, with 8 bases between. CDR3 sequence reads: CSVSGPNEKLFF. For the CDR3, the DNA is TGCAGCGTCAGCGGACCTAATGAAAAACTGTTTTTT. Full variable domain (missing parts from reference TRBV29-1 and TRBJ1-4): SAVISQKPSRDICQRGTSLTIQCQVDSQVTMMFWYRQQPGQSLTLIATANQGSEATYESGFVIDKFPISRPNLTFSTLTVSNMSPEDSSIYLCSVSGPNEKLFFGSGTQLSVL.

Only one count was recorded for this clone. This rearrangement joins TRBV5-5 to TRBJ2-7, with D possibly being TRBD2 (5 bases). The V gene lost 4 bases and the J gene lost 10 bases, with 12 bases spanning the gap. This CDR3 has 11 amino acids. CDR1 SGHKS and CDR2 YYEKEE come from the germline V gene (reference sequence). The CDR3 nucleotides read TGTGCCAGCAGCCTCGACGAGGGACAGTACTTC. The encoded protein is CASSLDEGQYF.

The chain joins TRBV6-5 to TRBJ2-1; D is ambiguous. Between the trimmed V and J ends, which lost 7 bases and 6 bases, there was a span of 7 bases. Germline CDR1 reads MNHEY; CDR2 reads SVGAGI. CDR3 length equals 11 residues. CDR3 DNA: TGTGCCAGCATGGCGCTCAATGAGCAGTTCTTC. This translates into CASMALNEQFF.

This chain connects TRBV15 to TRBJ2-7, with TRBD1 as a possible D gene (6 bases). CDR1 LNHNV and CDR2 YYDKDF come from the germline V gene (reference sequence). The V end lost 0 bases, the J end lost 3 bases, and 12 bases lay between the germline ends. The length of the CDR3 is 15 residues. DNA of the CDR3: TGTGCCACCAGCAGAGATAACAGGGTTAACTACGAGCAGTACTTC. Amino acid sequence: CATSRDNRVNYEQYF. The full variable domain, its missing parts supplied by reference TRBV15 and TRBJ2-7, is DAMVIQNPRYQVTQFGKPVTLSCSQTLNHNVMYWYQQKSSQAPKLLFHYYDKDFNNEADTPDNFQSRRPNTSFCFLDIRSPGLGDTAMYLCATSRDNRVNYEQYFGPGTRLTVT.